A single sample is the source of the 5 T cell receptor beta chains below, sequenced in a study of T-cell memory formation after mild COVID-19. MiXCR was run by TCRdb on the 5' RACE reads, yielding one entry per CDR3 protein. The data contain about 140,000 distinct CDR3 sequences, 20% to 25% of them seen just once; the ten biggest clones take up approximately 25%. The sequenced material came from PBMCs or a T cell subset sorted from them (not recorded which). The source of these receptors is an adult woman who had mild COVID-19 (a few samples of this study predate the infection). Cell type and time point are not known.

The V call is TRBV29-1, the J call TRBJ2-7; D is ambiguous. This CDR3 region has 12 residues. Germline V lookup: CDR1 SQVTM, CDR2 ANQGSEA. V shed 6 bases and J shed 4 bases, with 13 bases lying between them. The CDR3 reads CSVLRMGYEQYF. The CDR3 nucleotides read TGCAGCGTACTGAGGATGGGATACGAGCAGTACTTC.

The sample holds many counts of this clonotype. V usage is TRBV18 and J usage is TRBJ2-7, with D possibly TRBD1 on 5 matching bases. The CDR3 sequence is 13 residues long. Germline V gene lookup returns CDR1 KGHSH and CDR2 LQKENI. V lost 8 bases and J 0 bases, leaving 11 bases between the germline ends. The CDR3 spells CASSPDSSYEQYF. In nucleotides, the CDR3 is TGTGCCAGCAGCCCAGACAGCTCCTACGAGCAGTACTTC.

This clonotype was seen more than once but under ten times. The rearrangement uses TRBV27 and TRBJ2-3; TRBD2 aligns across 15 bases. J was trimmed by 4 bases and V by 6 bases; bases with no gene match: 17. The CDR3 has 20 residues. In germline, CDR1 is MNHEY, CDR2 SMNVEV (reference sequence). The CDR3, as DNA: TGTGCCAGCAGACGACGGACTAGCGGGAGGGATATAAAAGCACCAGATACGCAGTATTTT. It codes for CASRRRTSGRDIKAPDTQYF.

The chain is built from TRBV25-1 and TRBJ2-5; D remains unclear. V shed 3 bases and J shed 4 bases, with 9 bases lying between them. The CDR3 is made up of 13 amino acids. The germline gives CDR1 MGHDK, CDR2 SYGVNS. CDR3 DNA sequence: TGTGCCAGCAGTGACCCACCCTTAGAGACCCAGTACTTC. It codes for CASSDPPLETQYF. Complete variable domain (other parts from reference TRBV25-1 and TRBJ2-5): EADIYQTPRYLVIGTGKKITLECSQTMGHDKMYWYQQDPGMELHLIHYSYGVNSTEKGDLSSESTVSRIRTEHFPLTLESARPSHTSQYLCASSDPPLETQYFGPGTRLLVL.

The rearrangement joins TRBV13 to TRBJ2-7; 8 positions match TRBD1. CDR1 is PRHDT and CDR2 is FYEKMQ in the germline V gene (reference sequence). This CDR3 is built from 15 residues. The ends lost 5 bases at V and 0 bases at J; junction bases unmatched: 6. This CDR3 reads CASSRTGQSSYEQYF. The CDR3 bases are TGTGCCAGCAGCCGGACAGGGCAGAGCTCCTACGAGCAGTACTTC. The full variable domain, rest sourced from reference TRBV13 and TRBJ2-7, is AAGVIQSPRHLIKEKRETATLKCYPIPRHDTVYWYQQGPGQDPQFLISFYEKMQSDKGSIPDRFSAQQFSDYHSELNMSSLELGDSALYFCASSRTGQSSYEQYFGPGTRLTVT.